These T cell receptor beta chains were read from a single sample in a study of T cell responses to AZD1222 COVID-19 vaccine. Profiling relied on immunoSEQ multiplex PCR, and the TCRdb table lists in-frame clones only, not all of them. The sample yields over 100,000 clones, roughly 90% seen once. This sample comprised peripheral blood, obtained on day 0 of AZD1222 vaccination. These receptors were taken from an adult in good health. CDR3s include the opening cysteine and the closing phenylalanine or tryptophan. The D gene is left open where the match is weak. The size field is filled for only some rows; it gives once, few, many or a size class.

J gene: TRBJ1-1
V gene: TRBV5-6
clone size: once
D gene: TRBD1
CDR3 length: 14
CDR3 DNA: TGTGCCAGCAGCTGGGGACAGGGGGCCACTGAAGCTTTCTTT
CDR3 protein: CASSWGQGATEAFF

J gene: TRBJ2-1
V gene: TRBV5-4
clone size: once
D gene: TRBD2
CDR3 length: 15
CDR3 DNA: TGTGCCAGCAGCTTAGGTAGCGGGCCCTCCTATGAGCAGTTCTTC
CDR3 protein: CASSLGSGPSYEQFF

J gene: TRBJ1-3
V gene: TRBV7-2
clone size: -
D gene: -
CDR3 length: 12
CDR3 DNA: TGTGCCAGCAGCTTCGGACGGAACACCATATATTTT
CDR3 protein: CASSFGRNTIYF

J gene: TRBJ1-4
V gene: TRBV7-9
clone size: -
D gene: -
CDR3 length: 16
CDR3 DNA: TGTGCCAGCAGCTTAGAGGGGAAGATAACTAATGAAAAACTGTTTTTT
CDR3 protein: CASSLEGKITNEKLFF

J gene: TRBJ2-5
V gene: TRBV5-5
clone size: -
D gene: -
CDR3 length: 15
CDR3 DNA: TGTGCCAGCAGCTCACAGGGAAGATATCAAGAGACCCAGTACTTC
CDR3 protein: CASSSQGRYQETQYF

J gene: TRBJ2-5
V gene: TRBV18
clone size: -
D gene: TRBD2
CDR3 length: 14
CDR3 DNA: TGTGCCAGCTCACCGGCGGGGGGGCCGGAGACCCAGTACTTC
CDR3 protein: CASSPAGGPETQYF

J gene: TRBJ2-1
V gene: TRBV5-1
clone size: -
D gene: -
CDR3 length: 12
CDR3 DNA: TGCGCCAGCAGCTTTGGAGGGCCTGCAAAGTTCTTC
CDR3 protein: CASSFGGPAKFF

J gene: TRBJ1-2
V gene: TRBV27
clone size: -
D gene: -
CDR3 length: 16
CDR3 DNA: TGTGCCAGCAGCCCCATGGGAAGCAAGGCACCTTATGGCTACACCTTC
CDR3 protein: CASSPMGSKAPYGYTF

J gene: TRBJ1-6
V gene: TRBV16
clone size: -
D gene: -
CDR3 length: 15
CDR3 DNA: TGTGCCAGCAGCACACAGACAGTCTATAATTCACCCCTCCACTTT
CDR3 protein: CASSTQTVYNSPLHF

J gene: TRBJ2-5
V gene: TRBV9
clone size: -
D gene: -
CDR3 length: 14
CDR3 DNA: TGTGCCAGCAGCGTAGGGGCGAGGAGTGAGACCCAGTACTTC
CDR3 protein: CASSVGARSETQYF

J gene: TRBJ1-2
V gene: TRBV27
clone size: once
D gene: TRBD1
CDR3 length: 17
CDR3 DNA: TGTGCCAGCAGTTTATACTCCACAGGGGTCCTTGGGTATGGCTACACCTTC
CDR3 protein: CASSLYSTGVLGYGYTF

J gene: TRBJ1-2
V gene: TRBV9
clone size: -
D gene: -
CDR3 length: 13
CDR3 DNA: TGTGCCAGCAGCTCCGACGGCCTCTATGGCTACACCTTC
CDR3 protein: CASSSDGLYGYTF

J gene: TRBJ2-7
V gene: TRBV20-1
clone size: -
D gene: -
CDR3 length: 11
CDR3 DNA: TGCAGTGCCAGAATTACCCACGAGCAGTACTTC
CDR3 protein: CSARITHEQYF

J gene: TRBJ1-2
V gene: TRBV6-1
clone size: once
D gene: -
CDR3 length: 15
CDR3 DNA: TGTGCCAGCAGTGAAGTTTTGGGGACAAACTATGGCTACACCTTC
CDR3 protein: CASSEVLGTNYGYTF

J gene: TRBJ1-2
V gene: TRBV12-3/TRBV12-4
clone size: -
D gene: -
CDR3 length: 13
CDR3 DNA: TGTGCCAGCAGTTTCCCCAGTAGCTATGGCTACACCTTC
CDR3 protein: CASSFPSSYGYTF

J gene: TRBJ1-4
V gene: TRBV29-1
clone size: -
D gene: -
CDR3 length: 14
CDR3 DNA: TGCAGCGTCGGGGGAGGGGCAACTAATGAAAAACTGTTTTTT
CDR3 protein: CSVGGGATNEKLFF

J gene: TRBJ2-2
V gene: TRBV19
clone size: -
D gene: -
CDR3 length: 16
CDR3 DNA: TGTGCCAGTAGTCTATTGGAGGGGGGATACACCGGGGAGCTGTTTTTT
CDR3 protein: CASSLLEGGYTGELFF

J gene: TRBJ2-5
V gene: TRBV18
clone size: -
D gene: -
CDR3 length: 15
CDR3 DNA: TGTGCCAGCTCACGGCGACAGGGAGGGGAGGAGACCCAGTACTTC
CDR3 protein: CASSRRQGGEETQYF

J gene: TRBJ2-1
V gene: TRBV2
clone size: -
D gene: -
CDR3 length: 11
CDR3 DNA: TGTGCCACCTCCGAAGTCGATGAGCAGTTCTTC
CDR3 protein: CATSEVDEQFF

J gene: TRBJ1-1
V gene: TRBV5-1
clone size: -
D gene: -
CDR3 length: 13
CDR3 DNA: TGCGCCAGCAGCTTGGGGGGGAACACTGAAGCTTTCTTT
CDR3 protein: CASSLGGNTEAFF

J gene: TRBJ2-7
V gene: TRBV6-2/TRBV6-3
clone size: -
D gene: -
CDR3 length: 13
CDR3 DNA: TGTGCCAGCAGTTCGACAGAAAACTACGAGCAGTACTTC
CDR3 protein: CASSSTENYEQYF

J gene: TRBJ2-5
V gene: TRBV29-1
clone size: few
D gene: -
CDR3 length: 11
CDR3 DNA: TGCAGCGTTGACTGGGGAAAGACCCAGTACTTC
CDR3 protein: CSVDWGKTQYF

J gene: TRBJ1-1
V gene: TRBV4-1
clone size: -
D gene: -
CDR3 length: 15
CDR3 DNA: TGCGCCAGCAGCCAACAGGGACTGTTGAACACTGAAGCTTTCTTT
CDR3 protein: CASSQQGLLNTEAFF

J gene: TRBJ1-1
V gene: TRBV7-9
clone size: -
D gene: -
CDR3 length: 14
CDR3 DNA: TGTGCCAGCACCCACGCGGGGGGTTCGACTGAAGCTTTCTTT
CDR3 protein: CASTHAGGSTEAFF

J gene: TRBJ1-2
V gene: TRBV27
clone size: -
D gene: TRBD1
CDR3 length: 13
CDR3 DNA: TGTGCCAGCACACAGGGGGGAGGCTATGGCTACACCTTC
CDR3 protein: CASTQGGGYGYTF